The 31 T cell receptor beta chains listed next were all sequenced from one sample in a study of control samples from healthy donors and cancer patients. Clones were read by immunoSEQ multiplex PCR, and TCRdb kept only the in-frame ones, dropping some. The sample contains some 150,000 clones, 91% of which appear only once. The sequenced sample was blood. These receptors were collected from a woman younger than 45 in good health.

The chain has TRBV2 and TRBJ2-2; D call uncertain. This CDR3 is 14 amino acids long. CDR1 SNHLY and CDR2 FYNNEI come from the germline V gene. V gave up 6 bases and J gave up 1 base, with 9 bases separating them. The CDR3 nucleotides are TGTGCCAGCAGGTTATCAGGGAACACCGGGGAGCTGTTTTTT. This gives the protein CASRLSGNTGELFF.

The chain employs TRBV7-3 and TRBJ2-1, with D possibly matching TRBD1 (6 bases). Looked up from germline, CDR1 is SGHTA and CDR2 is FQGTGA. V dropped 2 bases and J dropped 0 bases, with 11 bases sitting between them. The CDR3 spans 16 residues. In DNA form, the CDR3 reads TGTGCCAGCAGCTTAGGACAGCCGAGCTCCTACAATGAGCAGTTCTTC. Amino acids: CASSLGQPSSYNEQFF.

The chain links TRBV7-9 to TRBJ2-3; D is unclear. Per germline, CDR1 SEHNR and CDR2 FQNEAQ (reference sequence). CDR3 length: 13 amino acids. V was shortened by 1 base and J by 0 bases, with 2 bases between the two germline ends. The CDR3 sequence is CASSLGSTDTQYF. Here the CDR3 DNA reads TGTGCCAGCAGCTTAGGTAGCACAGATACGCAGTATTTT.

The J gene is TRBJ2-7, the V gene TRBV4-1; D possibly uses TRBD1 or TRBD2 (5 bases each). This CDR3 is 13 amino acids long. V gave up 1 base and J gave up 7 bases, with 11 bases separating them. The germline V gene has CDR1 MGHRA and CDR2 YSYEKL. CDR3 DNA sequence: TGCGCCAGCAGCCAAGTAGGGACGGGAGAGCAGTACTTC. Its protein is CASSQVGTGEQYF.

This chain joins TRBV13 and TRBJ2-5; weak D call: TRBD2 (6 bases). The CDR3 runs 15 residues. Germline V gene data show CDR1 as PRHDT and CDR2 as FYEKMQ (reference sequence). Trimming took off 0 bases at V and 6 bases at J, with 14 bases between the two ends. The CDR3, as DNA: TGTGCCAGCAGCTTAGGCCTGGGGGACTTGAAGACCCAGTACTTC. It yields the protein CASSLGLGDLKTQYF.

This chain connects TRBV4-3 to TRBJ1-4; 8 bases are a match to TRBD1. V trimming: 1 base; J trimming: 5 bases; junction bases outside the gene matches: 6. Germline V lookup: CDR1 LGHNA, CDR2 YSLEER. This CDR3 comprises 16 residues. The CDR3 protein is CASSQGSGTGNEKLFF. In DNA, the CDR3 is TGCGCCAGCAGCCAAGGGTCTGGGACAGGAAATGAAAAACTGTTTTTT.

The genes are TRBV6-2 or TRBV6-3 and TRBJ1-1; unclear D gene. The CDR3 loop spans 14 amino acids. V lost 4 bases to trimming and J lost 0 bases, with 9 bases between them. Germline CDR1 and CDR2: MNHEY and SVGEGT. CDR3 amino acids: CASSSGRLNTEAFF. Written as DNA, the CDR3 is TGTGCCAGCAGTTCCGGCAGGCTGAACACTGAAGCTTTCTTT.

About this clone: Other DNA sequences of this sample code for an identical CDR3. The chain is built from TRBV6-5 and TRBJ1-1; D ambiguous. CDR3 length: 11 amino acids. The germline V gene encodes CDR1 MNHEY and CDR2 SVGAGI. V was clipped by 7 bases and J by 2 bases, with 5 bases between them. CDR3 DNA: TGTGCCAGCACAGGAAACACTGAAGCTTTCTTT. Translation gives CASTGNTEAFF.

The chain is built from TRBV5-1 and TRBJ1-1; D ambiguous. V was clipped by 2 bases and J by 1 base, with 3 bases between them. CDR3 length: 12 residues. Germline assignment: CDR1 SGHRS and CDR2 YFSETQ. The CDR3 DNA reads as TGCGCCAGCAGCTTACGGAACACTGAAGCTTTCTTT. Translated: CASSLRNTEAFF. The variable domain in full, completed from reference TRBV5-1 and TRBJ1-1, reads KAGVTQTPRYLIKTRGQQVTLSCSPISGHRSVSWYQQTPGQGLQFLFEYFSETQRNKGNFPGRFSGRQFSNSRSEMNVSTLELGDSALYLCASSLRNTEAFFGQGTRLTVV.

The chain couples TRBV30 to TRBJ2-1; weak D call: TRBD2 (5 bases). Germline V gene sequence: CDR1 GTSNPN, CDR2 SVGIG (reference sequence). This CDR3 has 14 residues. The ends were cut back, 0 bases at V and 5 bases at J, with 11 bases in the middle. This CDR3 is CAWSVLFGNNEQFF. CDR3 DNA: TGTGCCTGGAGTGTACTCTTCGGGAACAATGAGCAGTTCTTC.

Turning to this clone: Other nucleotide sequences in the sample specify the same CDR3. The chain has TRBV7-9 and TRBJ1-3; the D gene is possibly TRBD1 (6 bases). The CDR3 is 13 amino acids. Germline CDR1 SEHNR, CDR2 FQNEAQ (reference sequence). The V gene lost 3 bases and the J gene lost 4 bases, with 7 bases spanning the gap. The CDR3 spells CASSLGTGNTIYF. CDR3 nucleotides: TGTGCCAGCAGCTTGGGGACAGGAAACACCATATATTTT.

V and J are TRBV7-3 and TRBJ2-1; D might be TRBD1 or TRBD2, each matching 6 bases. The CDR3 runs 16 residues. Germline CDR1 is SGHTA and CDR2 is FQGTGA. The V gene lost 5 bases and the J gene lost 5 bases, with 19 bases spanning the gap. The DNA for the CDR3 is TGTGCCAGCAGCCCCGTGGAGGGGGATCGAGACAATGAGCAGTTCTTC. This sequence encodes CASSPVEGDRDNEQFF.

In nucleotides, the CDR3 is TGTGCCACCAGTGATTTTCCTAGACAAGAGACCCAGTACTTC. The encoded protein is CATSDFPRQETQYF. The chain combines TRBV24-1 with TRBJ2-5; D is unresolved. The CDR3 runs 14 residues. With 1 base removed from V and 2 bases from J, the gap between germline ends came to 7 bases. The germline V gene encodes CDR1 KGHDR and CDR2 SFDVKD.

The chain links TRBV7-9 to TRBJ2-5, with D maybe TRBD2 (5 bases). The V end lost 3 bases, the J end lost 1 base, and 12 bases lay between the germline ends. The CDR3 extends over 15 amino acids. CDR1 is SEHNR, CDR2 FQNEAQ, per germline (reference sequence). This CDR3 is CASSLVSAFQETQYF. CDR3 nucleotides: TGTGCCAGCAGCTTGGTTAGCGCTTTCCAAGAGACCCAGTACTTC. Supplemented by reference TRBV7-9 and TRBJ2-5, the full variable domain reads DTGVSQNPRHKITKRGQNVTFRCDPISEHNRLYWYRQTLGQGPEFLTYFQNEAQLEKSRLLSDRFSAERPKGSFSTLEIQRTEQGDSAMYLCASSLVSAFQETQYFGPGTRLLVL.

This clone was seen a few times. The chain links TRBV7-2 to TRBJ1-1, with 7 bases that match TRBD1. The CDR3 runs 15 residues. Germline V gene lookup returns CDR1 SGHTA and CDR2 FQGNSA. Trimming at V came to 4 bases and at J to 1 base, leaving 6 bases not matched to a gene. CDR3 region: CASSSRTGTNTEAFF. The CDR3 nucleotides read TGTGCCAGCAGCTCCCGGACAGGAACGAACACTGAAGCTTTCTTT.

The chain uses TRBV19 and TRBJ2-3; 10 bases line up with TRBD2. Looked up from germline, CDR1 is LNHDA and CDR2 is SQIVND (reference sequence). The V and J ends lost 9 bases and 0 bases, in that order; junction bases with no gene match: 6. The CDR3 totals 15 residues. This CDR3 is CASSNSGGSTDTQYF. In nucleotides, the CDR3 is TGTGCCAGCTCTAATAGCGGGGGGAGCACAGATACGCAGTATTTT.

The chain has TRBV7-9 and TRBJ1-5; TRBD1 might be the D (6 bases). Looked up from germline, CDR1 is SEHNR and CDR2 is FQNEAQ (reference sequence). The V and J ends lost 2 bases and 7 bases respectively, with 9 bases between them. The CDR3 extends over 13 amino acids. CDR3 amino acids: CASSLSGDQPQHF. In DNA form, the CDR3 reads TGTGCCAGCAGCTTATCAGGGGACCAGCCCCAGCATTTT.

This chain connects TRBV5-3 to TRBJ1-3; D unclear. TRBV5-3 is identified as an open reading frame with a role that is uncertain. This CDR3 region has 15 residues. V was cut by 0 bases and J by 1 base, with 8 bases left in between. The CDR3 region has the DNA TGTGCCAGAAGCTTGGCCGCTTTGTCTGGAAACACCATATATTTT. This codes for CARSLAALSGNTIYF.

This chain connects TRBV6-2 or TRBV6-3 to TRBJ2-1; D might be TRBD1 or TRBD2, each matching 5 bases. Germline CDR1 MNHEY, CDR2 SVGEGT. The V end lost 4 bases, the J end lost 5 bases, and 9 bases lay between the germline ends. The CDR3 length is 13 residues. As DNA, the CDR3 is TGTGCCAGCAGTTTCCGGGACCACAATGAGCAGTTCTTC. Translating gives CASSFRDHNEQFF.

V and J are TRBV5-5 and TRBJ2-7, with D unclear. This CDR3 region has 13 residues. Germline CDR1 is SGHKS and CDR2 is YYEKEE (reference sequence). The V gene lost 0 bases and the J gene lost 2 bases, with 6 bases spanning the gap. This CDR3 reads CASSLAPTYEQYF. CDR3 DNA sequence: TGTGCCAGCAGCTTGGCCCCTACCTACGAGCAGTACTTC.

To note about this clone: Other DNA sequences of this sample code for an identical CDR3. The J gene is TRBJ2-3, the V gene TRBV5-1; possibly TRBD1 or TRBD2 for D (6 bases each). This CDR3 has 14 amino acids. Germline values: CDR1 SGHRS, CDR2 YFSETQ. The V end lost 2 bases, the J end lost 2 bases, and 9 bases lay between the germline ends. The CDR3 loop reads CASSLGGYTDTQYF. The CDR3 nucleotides read TGCGCCAGCAGCTTAGGGGGGTACACAGATACGCAGTATTTT.

V and J are TRBV6-5 and TRBJ2-1, with 10 nucleotides matching TRBD1. CDR3 length: 16 amino acids. Germline loops: CDR1 MNHEY, CDR2 SVGAGI. J was trimmed by 9 bases and V by 4 bases; bases with no gene match: 12. DNA of the CDR3: TGTGCCAGCAGTTCTCCCGGGACAGGGGCCCCCGGTGAGCAGTTCTTC. The encoded protein is CASSSPGTGAPGEQFF.

The gene calls are TRBV7-2 and TRBJ2-7; TRBD2 agrees at 11 bases. This CDR3 spans 14 amino acids. V dropped 5 bases and J dropped 4; count of bases not matched to a gene: 4. Germline CDR1 reads SGHTA; CDR2 reads FQGNSA. CDR3 sequence reads: CASSPGLAAYEQYF. In DNA, the CDR3 is TGTGCCAGCAGCCCGGGACTAGCGGCGTACGAGCAGTACTTC.

The rearrangement joins TRBV5-7 to TRBJ2-7; the match to TRBD2 covers 10 bases. TRBV5-7 is flagged as an ORF with uncertain function. V lost 6 bases and J lost 4; bases outside the gene matches: 13. This CDR3 spans 16 amino acids. The CDR3 spells CASTVPQREGPYEQYF. The CDR3, as DNA: TGTGCCAGCACCGTACCCCAGCGGGAGGGCCCGTACGAGCAGTACTTC.

The chain is built from TRBV5-1 and TRBJ2-3; maybe TRBD2 (5 bases). The V gene lost 0 bases and the J gene lost 2 bases, with 10 bases spanning the gap. CDR3 length equals 15 residues. Per the germline V gene, CDR1 is SGHRS and CDR2 is YFSETQ. CDR3 region: CASSLAGNPTDTQYF. CDR3 bases: TGCGCCAGCAGCTTGGCCGGGAACCCCACAGATACGCAGTATTTT.

This clone was counted ten times or more. The V and J genes are TRBV4-1 and TRBJ1-5; 8 bases agree with TRBD1. Germline V gene lookup returns CDR1 MGHRA and CDR2 YSYEKL. The ends lost 2 bases at V and 4 bases at J; junction bases unmatched: 7. The CDR3 loop spans 16 amino acids. The CDR3 region is CASSQPRTGLNQPQHF. DNA for the CDR3: TGCGCCAGCAGCCAACCCCGGACAGGGCTAAATCAGCCCCAGCATTTT.

This rearrangement joins TRBV28 to TRBJ2-2, with 10 bases aligning to TRBD1. CDR1 MDHEN and CDR2 SYDVKM come from the germline V gene. This CDR3 contains 15 residues. Trimming at V came to 5 bases and at J to 8 bases, leaving 8 bases not matched to a gene. The DNA for the CDR3 is TGTGCCAGCAGTCCCCGGGGACAGGGGTCGGGGGAGCTGTTTTTT. Its translation: CASSPRGQGSGELFF.

The chain joins TRBV18 to TRBJ2-5, with a possible D match to TRBD1 (8 bases). Between the trimmed V and J ends, which lost 2 bases and 5 bases, there was a span of 12 bases. This CDR3 has 14 residues. In germline, CDR1 is KGHSH, CDR2 LQKENI. This CDR3 is CASSPDRGGETQYF. Written as DNA, the CDR3 is TGTGCCAGCTCACCAGACAGGGGAGGGGAGACCCAGTACTTC.

The rearrangement links TRBV28 to TRBJ1-2; D unresolved. Germline-derived CDR1 and CDR2 are MDHEN and SYDVKM. V was clipped by 6 bases and J by 7 bases, with 9 bases between them. This CDR3 is 11 amino acids long. Here the CDR3 DNA reads TGTGCCAGCAGCACGAGACGTGGCTACACCTTC. This sequence encodes CASSTRRGYTF.

The gene calls are TRBV28 and TRBJ1-1; D not certain. V was shortened by 5 bases and J by 0 bases, with 7 bases between the two germline ends. The CDR3 loop spans 13 amino acids. CDR1 and CDR2 (germline): MDHEN, SYDVKM. In DNA form, the CDR3 reads TGTGCCAGCAGTACACATATGAACACTGAAGCTTTCTTT. This codes for CASSTHMNTEAFF.

This clone was detected a few times. The chain joins TRBV18 to TRBJ1-4; a weak D match, TRBD1 (5 bases). Between the trimmed V and J ends, which lost 1 base and 5 bases, there was a span of 11 bases. This CDR3 has 15 residues. Germline loops: CDR1 KGHSH, CDR2 LQKENI. The CDR3: CASSPRGPPNEKLFF. CDR3 in DNA: TGTGCCAGCTCACCACGGGGACCGCCGAATGAAAAACTGTTTTTT.